This T cell receptor beta chain was sequenced during a study of patients and donors after allogeneic stem cell transplantation. TCRdb re-called the RT-PCR reads through MiXCR, storing one row per CDR3 protein. The table lists 150,000 to 200,000 distinct CDR3 sequences, about 29% of them singletons. The CDR3 has 13 amino acids. Germline V gives CDR1 SGHDN, CDR2 FVKESK. Trimming stripped 5 bases from V and 11 bases from J, with 16 bases between. The genes are TRBV14 and TRBJ1-5; D uncertain. The TCR sequence derives from a human donor who was either an allogeneic HSCT recipient or a stem cell or donor lymphocyte infusion donor (not recorded which). It is not recorded whose cells these are; they may come from a transplant donor. The sample comprised blood, either unsorted or a sorted T cell fraction (not recorded which). CDR3 loop: CASSDAPGRSQHF. In DNA, the CDR3 is TGTGCCAGCAGCGACGCCCCGGGGAGATCCCAGCATTTT.